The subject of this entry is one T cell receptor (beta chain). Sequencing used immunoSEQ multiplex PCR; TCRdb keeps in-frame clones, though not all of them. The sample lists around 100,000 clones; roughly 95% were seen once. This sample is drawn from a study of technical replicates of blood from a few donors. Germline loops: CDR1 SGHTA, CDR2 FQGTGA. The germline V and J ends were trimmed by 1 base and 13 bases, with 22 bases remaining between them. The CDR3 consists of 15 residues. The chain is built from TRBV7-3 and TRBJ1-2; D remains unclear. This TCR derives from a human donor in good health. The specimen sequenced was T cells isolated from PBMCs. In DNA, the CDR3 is TGTGCCAGCAGCTTAAATTTGGGCGGGGTCGCTGAACTCACCTTC. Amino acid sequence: CASSLNLGGVAELTF.